A selection of T cell receptor beta chains follows, all from one sample in a study of cytomegalovirus exposure and HLA in healthy donors. The method was immunoSEQ multiplex PCR; TCRdb's version includes in-frame clones alone and lacks a portion of them. The sample lists approximately 89,000 clones, roughly three quarters occurring once. Sequences were obtained from PBMCs. The receptors come from a man under 40 in good health and CMV-seronegative. The CDR3 runs from the conserved cysteine through the conserved F or W. Each record gives: J gene, V gene, clone size, D gene, CDR3 protein, CDR3 DNA. A D gene is named only where the DNA matches it firmly. Rows give clone size only sometimes, using once, few, many, or a class for an expanded clone.

TRBJ2-5 | TRBV6-1 | . | TRBD1 | CASNTGGQETQYF | TGTGCCAGCAATACAGGGGGCCAAGAGACCCAGTACTTC
TRBJ2-3 | TRBV5-1 | . | . | CASSLDRPDTQYF | TGCGCCAGCAGCTTGGACAGACCAGATACGCAGTATTTT
TRBJ1-2 | TRBV6-5 | . | TRBD1 | CASSYSTGGVYGYTF | TGTGCCAGCAGTTACTCGACAGGGGGGGTCTATGGCTACACCTTC
TRBJ2-1 | TRBV10-3 | . | TRBD2 | CAITRLAGDYNEQFF | TGTGCCATCACCCGACTAGCGGGAGACTACAATGAGCAGTTCTTC
TRBJ2-1 | TRBV19 | few | TRBD2 | CASSIGRDYSREQFF | TGTGCCAGTAGTATCGGTCGGGACTACTCGAGGGAGCAGTTCTTC
TRBJ2-3 | TRBV4-1 | . | . | CASSQEYRLDTQYF | TGCGCCAGCAGCCAAGAATACAGGCTAGATACGCAGTATTTT
TRBJ2-5 | TRBV30 | . | . | CAWSVNRAGETQYF | TGTGCCTGGAGTGTCAACAGGGCTGGAGAGACCCAGTACTTC
TRBJ2-7 | TRBV19 | . | TRBD1 | CASSIRDRALDEQYF | TGTGCCAGTAGTATCCGGGACAGGGCCTTGGACGAGCAGTACTTC
TRBJ1-5 | TRBV29-1 | . | . | CSVVGNSNQPQHF | TGCAGCGTTGTCGGTAATAGCAATCAGCCCCAGCATTTT
TRBJ2-7 | TRBV29-1 | . | TRBD1 | CSVEDRQGASYEQYF | TGCAGCGTTGAAGATCGGCAGGGGGCTTCCTACGAGCAGTACTTC
TRBJ2-5 | TRBV5-1 | . | . | CASSFGGTSQETQYF | TGCGCCAGCAGCTTCGGCGGAACTTCTCAAGAGACCCAGTACTTC
TRBJ1-2 | TRBV4-3 | . | . | CASSRETGNYGYTF | TGCGCCAGCAGCCGAGAGACTGGTAACTATGGCTACACCTTC
TRBJ2-2 | TRBV10-2 | . | . | CASSAIVNSNTGELFF | TGCGCCAGCAGTGCTATAGTGAATAGTAACACCGGGGAGCTGTTTTTT
TRBJ2-7 | TRBV6-5 | . | . | CASSRPSEAEQYF | TGTGCCAGCAGTCGACCAAGCGAGGCCGAGCAGTACTTC
TRBJ2-1 | TRBV15 | . | TRBD2 | CATSRYPTSGTSRSYNEQFF | TGTGCCACCAGCAGGTACCCGACTAGCGGGACCTCTAGGTCCTACAATGAGCAGTTCTTC
TRBJ2-7 | TRBV5-1 | . | TRBD1 | CASSLGQGGIQYF | TGCGCCAGCAGCTTAGGACAGGGAGGAATTCAGTACTTC
TRBJ1-2 | TRBV19 | . | . | CASSIRRDGYTF | TGTGCCAGTAGTATTCGGAGGGACGGCTACACCTTC
TRBJ2-2 | TRBV6-1 | . | . | CASSDLGSTGELFF | TGTGCCAGCAGTGACCTCGGGAGCACCGGGGAGCTGTTTTTT
TRBJ2-3 | TRBV11-2 | . | TRBD2 | CASSLGTSGTLLRGQYF | TGTGCCAGCAGCTTAGGGACTAGCGGGACCCTTTTACGAGGGCAGTATTTT
TRBJ2-7 | TRBV19 | once | TRBD2 | CASSNGLARSYEQYF | TGTGCCAGTAGTAACGGACTAGCTCGTTCCTACGAGCAGTACTTC
TRBJ2-1 | TRBV6-5 | once | TRBD1 | CASSYILTTGGDEQFF | TGTGCCAGCAGTTACATCCTCACGACAGGGGGGGATGAGCAGTTCTTC
TRBJ2-3 | TRBV7-6 | . | TRBD2 | CASSRRLAGYFGDTQYF | TGTGCCAGCAGCAGACGCTTAGCGGGGTACTTTGGAGATACGCAGTATTTT
TRBJ2-1 | TRBV7-2 | . | TRBD1 | CASSRQGPSNEQFF | TGTGCCAGCAGCCGACAGGGGCCCAGCAATGAGCAGTTCTTC
TRBJ1-5 | TRBV30 | . | . | CAWSVQVHSNQPQHF | TGTGCCTGGAGTGTACAGGTCCATAGCAATCAGCCCCAGCATTTT
TRBJ2-1 | TRBV11-2 | once | TRBD1 | CASSERQGDEQFF | TGTGCCAGCAGCGAGAGACAGGGGGATGAGCAGTTCTTC
TRBJ2-7 | TRBV28 | . | TRBD1 | CASRTPGQGSYEQYF | TGTGCCAGCAGGACCCCGGGACAGGGGTCCTACGAGCAGTACTTC
TRBJ2-3 | TRBV5-4 | . | TRBD2 | CASSSKREADTQYF | TGTGCCAGCAGCTCCAAGCGGGAGGCAGATACGCAGTATTTT
TRBJ2-3 | TRBV19 | . | TRBD2 | CVSRASGTDTQYF | TGTGTCAGCAGGGCTAGCGGGACAGATACGCAGTATTTT
TRBJ2-2 | TRBV6-6 | . | TRBD2 | CASSQTSGENTGELFF | TGTGCCAGCAGTCAAACTAGCGGAGAAAACACCGGGGAGCTGTTTTTT
TRBJ2-2 | TRBV27 | . | . | CASSLGGKYGELFF | TGTGCCAGCAGTTTAGGCGGGAAGTACGGGGAGCTGTTTTTT
TRBJ2-7 | TRBV27 | . | TRBD1 | CATQIQGADEQYF | TGTGCCACCCAAATACAGGGGGCCGACGAGCAGTACTTC
TRBJ2-2 | TRBV6-1 | . | TRBD2 | CASSAGTSGTGELFF | TGTGCCAGCAGCGCCGGGACTAGCGGCACCGGGGAGCTGTTTTTT
TRBJ1-2 | TRBV9 | . | TRBD1 | CASSVEGRGDYGYTF | TGTGCCAGCAGCGTAGAGGGCAGGGGGGACTATGGCTACACCTTC
TRBJ1-1 | TRBV18 | few | . | CASSPPGRGLAEAFF | TGTGCCAGCTCACCACCAGGCAGGGGATTGGCTGAAGCTTTCTTT
TRBJ1-1 | TRBV5-1 | . | . | CASSLRWGGRNTEAFF | TGCGCCAGCAGCTTGAGATGGGGGGGGAGAAACACTGAAGCTTTCTTT
TRBJ2-5 | TRBV11-2 | few | . | CASSRDFQETQYF | TGTGCCAGCAGCCGGGACTTCCAAGAGACCCAGTACTTC
TRBJ2-7 | TRBV28 | . | . | CASSLASDYEQYF | TGTGCCAGCAGTTTGGCTAGCGACTACGAGCAGTACTTC
TRBJ2-7 | TRBV6-6 | . | TRBD1 | CASSYSNRGQAYEQYF | TGTGCCAGCAGTTACTCGAACAGGGGGCAAGCCTACGAGCAGTACTTC
TRBJ1-4 | TRBV27 | . | . | CASSLTPAGTNEKLFF | TGTGCCAGCAGTTTAACCCCTGCAGGTACTAATGAAAAACTGTTTTTT
TRBJ1-6 | TRBV6-5 | . | TRBD1 | CASSYSEGGELSLHF | TGTGCCAGCAGTTACTCAGAAGGGGGCGAGTTGTCCCTCCACTTT
TRBJ2-2 | TRBV7-6 | . | . | CASSFSRNTGELFF | TGTGCCAGCAGCTTTTCCCGGAACACCGGGGAGCTGTTTTTT
TRBJ1-6 | TRBV30 | . | . | CAWTGEGQSPLHF | TGTGCCTGGACGGGGGAGGGACAATCACCCCTCCACTTT
TRBJ2-2 | TRBV27 | . | TRBD2 | CASSPTSGDAGELFF | TGTGCCAGCAGCCCTACTAGCGGGGACGCCGGGGAGCTGTTTTTT
TRBJ2-3 | TRBV30 | . | TRBD2 | CARASGRGNTQYF | TGTGCTCGTGCTAGCGGGAGGGGGAATACGCAGTATTTT
TRBJ1-3 | TRBV13 | . | . | CASSEQGSSSGNTIYF | TGTGCCAGCAGCGAACAGGGATCGAGCTCTGGAAACACCATATATTTT
TRBJ1-1 | TRBV19 | . | TRBD1 | CASSRQGAPTEAFF | TGTGCCAGTAGTAGACAGGGTGCCCCCACTGAAGCTTTCTTT
TRBJ2-5 | TRBV2 | . | . | CASREWKPTETQYF | TGTGCCAGCAGGGAGTGGAAACCTACAGAGACCCAGTACTTC
TRBJ2-1 | TRBV11-2 | . | . | CASSLGGSGEQFF | TGTGCCAGCAGCTTAGGAGGGAGCGGTGAGCAGTTCTTC
TRBJ1-1 | TRBV30 | few | . | CAWSTEGDTEAFF | TGTGCCTGGAGTACCGAAGGGGACACTGAAGCTTTCTTT
TRBJ2-3 | TRBV7-9 | . | TRBD1 | CSSSLMGSGGLDTQYF | TGTTCCAGCAGCTTAATGGGGTCAGGGGGCTTGGATACGCAGTATTTT
TRBJ2-1 | TRBV19 | few | TRBD2 | CASSIDPPGGVGYNEQFF | TGTGCCAGTAGTATAGACCCGCCGGGGGGAGTAGGGTACAATGAGCAGTTCTTC
TRBJ1-1 | TRBV14 | . | . | CASSRLPWGGNTEAFF | TGTGCCAGCAGCCGCCTCCCCTGGGGAGGCAACACTGAAGCTTTCTTT
TRBJ2-7 | TRBV28 | . | TRBD2 | CASSLYSSGRVRSEQYF | TGTGCCAGCAGCCTTTACTCTAGCGGGAGGGTTCGGAGCGAGCAGTACTTC
TRBJ2-2 | TRBV11-3 | . | TRBD1 | CASSRGQGEAGELFF | TGTGCCAGCAGCCGGGGACAGGGCGAAGCCGGGGAGCTGTTTTTT
TRBJ2-7 | TRBV7-9 | . | . | CASSLEGTYYEQYF | TGTGCCAGCAGCTTAGAGGGGACTTACTACGAGCAGTACTTC
TRBJ1-5 | TRBV6-5 | once | TRBD1 | CASSLGQGWQPQHF | TGTGCCAGCAGCCTTGGACAGGGATGGCAGCCCCAGCATTTT
TRBJ2-1 | TRBV28 | . | TRBD2 | CASSFLVSGSRNEQFF | TGTGCCAGCAGTTTCTTGGTTAGCGGGAGCCGGAATGAGCAGTTCTTC
TRBJ1-1 | TRBV9 | . | . | CASSVDWNTEAFF | TGTGCCAGCAGCGTGGACTGGAACACTGAAGCTTTCTTT
TRBJ1-1 | TRBV28 | . | TRBD1 | CASTPGTGTGNTEAFF | TGTGCCAGCACACCTGGGACCGGGACAGGGAACACTGAAGCTTTCTTT
TRBJ2-1 | TRBV4-1 | . | . | CASSQDQYRGTSYNEQFF | TGCGCCAGCAGCCAAGACCAATACCGAGGAACCTCCTACAATGAGCAGTTCTTC